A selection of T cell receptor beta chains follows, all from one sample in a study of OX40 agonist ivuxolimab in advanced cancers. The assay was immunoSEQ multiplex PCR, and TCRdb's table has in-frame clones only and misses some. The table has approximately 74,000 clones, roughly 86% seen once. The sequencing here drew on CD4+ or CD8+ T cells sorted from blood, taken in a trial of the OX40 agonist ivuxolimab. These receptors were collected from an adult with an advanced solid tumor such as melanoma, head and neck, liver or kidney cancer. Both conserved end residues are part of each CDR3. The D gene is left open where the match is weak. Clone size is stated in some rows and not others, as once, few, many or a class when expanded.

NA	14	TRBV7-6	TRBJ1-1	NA	CASSLAPEPQGAFF	TGTGCCAGCAGCTTAGCACCCGAGCCTCAAGGGGCTTTCTTT
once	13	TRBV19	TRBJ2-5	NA	CASSIGSQETQYF	TGTGCCAGTAGTATTGGGAGCCAAGAGACCCAGTACTTC
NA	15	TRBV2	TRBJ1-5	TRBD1	CASSDGRTGIQPQHF	TGTGCCAGCAGTGACGGTAGGACAGGGATTCAGCCCCAGCATTTT
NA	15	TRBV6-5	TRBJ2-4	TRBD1	CASSYSYRGTNIQYF	TGTGCCAGCAGTTACTCGTACAGGGGGACAAACATTCAGTACTTC
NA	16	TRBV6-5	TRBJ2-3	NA	CASSYGSAGDTDTQYF	TGTGCCAGCAGTTACGGCTCAGCGGGCGACACAGATACGCAGTATTTT
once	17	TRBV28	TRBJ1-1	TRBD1	CASSPGTGRASSTEAFF	TGTGCCAGCAGTCCCGGGACAGGGAGGGCAAGCAGCACTGAAGCTTTCTTT
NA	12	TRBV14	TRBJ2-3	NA	CASSRLADTQYF	TGTGCCAGCAGCCGTCTCGCGGATACGCAGTATTTT
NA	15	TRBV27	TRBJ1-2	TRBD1	CASSLKDRMGYGYTF	TGTGCCAGCAGTTTGAAGGACAGGATGGGCTATGGCTACACCTTC
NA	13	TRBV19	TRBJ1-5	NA	CASSIAMNQPQHF	TGTGCCAGTAGTATAGCGATGAATCAGCCCCAGCATTTT
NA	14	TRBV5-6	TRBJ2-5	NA	CASSSLGAEETQYF	TGTGCCAGCAGCTCGCTCGGGGCAGAGGAGACCCAGTACTTC
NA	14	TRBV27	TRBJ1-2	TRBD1	CASSPRTGGYGYTF	TGTGCCAGCAGCCCGAGGACAGGGGGCTATGGCTACACCTTC
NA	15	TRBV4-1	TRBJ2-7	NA	CASSQDPTLSYEQYF	TGCGCCAGCAGCCAAGATCCGACTCTGTCCTACGAGCAGTACTTC
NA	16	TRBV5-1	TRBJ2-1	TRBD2	CASNEGTSGPGDEQFF	TGCGCCAGCAATGAGGGGACTAGCGGGCCGGGCGATGAGCAGTTCTTC
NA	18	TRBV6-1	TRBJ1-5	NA	CASNEDPLLNLGNQPQHF	TGTGCCAGCAATGAGGATCCCTTGTTGAATTTAGGCAATCAGCCCCAGCATTTT
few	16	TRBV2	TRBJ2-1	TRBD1	CASSELRTGAWNEQFF	TGTGCCAGCAGTGAATTGAGGACAGGGGCATGGAATGAGCAGTTCTTC
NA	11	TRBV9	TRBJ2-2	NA	CASSVTGELFF	TGTGCCAGCAGCGTAACCGGGGAGCTGTTTTTT
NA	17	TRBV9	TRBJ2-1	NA	CASSPTGRLSSYNEQFF	TGTGCCAGCAGCCCGACGGGGCGCCTTAGCTCCTACAATGAGCAGTTCTTC
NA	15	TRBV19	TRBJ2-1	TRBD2	CASSTYHGGAHEQFF	TGTGCCAGTAGTACATATCACGGGGGGGCCCATGAGCAGTTCTTC
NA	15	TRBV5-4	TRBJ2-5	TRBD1	CASSFRTGEVETQYF	TGTGCCAGCAGCTTCAGGACAGGGGAGGTAGAGACCCAGTACTTC
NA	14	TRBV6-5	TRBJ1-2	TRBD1	CASSYRDRDSGYTF	TGTGCCAGCAGTTACCGGGACAGGGATTCTGGCTACACCTTC